This T cell receptor (beta chain) was captured by sequencing in a study of blood T cells in healthy people across ages. The CDR3 sequence is 15 residues long. Germline values: CDR1 PRHDT, CDR2 FYEKMQ (reference sequence). Trimming at V came to 5 bases and at J to 9 bases, leaving 13 bases not matched to a gene. Regarding the study as a whole: Roughly linear age-related decline in beta diversity appeared, significant by age 40.

This clonotype was observed a handful of times. Its antigen is not identified. With a J-beta primer mix and a sample-barcoded 5' primer, a second PCR ran 7 to 11 cycles. A tag from a template-switch adaptor with 12 random nucleotides marked each cDNA molecule. TCRdb reanalysed the 5' RACE reads using MiXCR and keeps one entry per CDR3 protein. The sample holds about 1.4 million distinct CDR3 sequences; roughly 59% are singletons and the top ten take 6.7%. Sequences were obtained from blood. This TCR was recovered from a man between 18 and 35 years old in good health. The V call is TRBV13, the J call TRBJ2-1; TRBD1 agrees at 7 bases. As DNA, the CDR3 is TGTGCCAGCAGCCAACGGCACAGGGGAATTAGTGAGCAGTTCTTC. This gives the protein CASSQRHRGISEQFF.